This T cell receptor beta chain appears in the sequencing data of a study of blood T cell repertoires in COVID-19. Overall study context: There were acute and convalescent COVID-19 samples, and they came from the United States, Italy and Spain.

The trim removed 2 bases at V and 0 bases at J, leaving 7 bases unmatched. Per the germline V gene, CDR1 is SGHAT and CDR2 is FQNNGV. The CDR3 contains 17 residues. In the source study's methods: Quantification of nucleated cells was approximated via reference gene primer amplification. The method was immunoSEQ multiplex PCR; TCRdb's version includes in-frame clones alone and lacks a portion of them. Clonal size and the V and J genes are those of that table, whereas D and trimming came from the DNA. The sample has approximately 150,000 clones; roughly 84% are singletons. The chain has TRBV11-2 and TRBJ1-3; TRBD1 aligns across 7 bases. The TCR sequence derives from a human donor with acute or convalescent COVID-19. The donor label of this sample is uncertain. The sequenced sample was peripheral blood. CDR3 loop: CASSLPHRGLSGNTIYF. The CDR3 DNA is TGTGCCAGCAGCTTACCCCACAGGGGACTCTCTGGAAACACCATATATTTT.